Below, 17 T cell receptor beta chains from the same sample are listed, as sequenced in a study of PD-1 blockade in classical Hodgkin lymphoma (dated by TCRdb to the early 2020s). The receptor library was made with the immunoSEQ multiplex PCR assay. The clones in this table, taken by TCRdb from immuneACCESS, are in-frame only. Not every clone is retained; where verified, under half of the shortfall comes from an unresolved V gene, and the cause of the rest is unknown. The table for this sample lists around 45,000 clones; around 76% of them were counted only once. The ten biggest clones cover 2.5% to 3.5% of the sample. Interpreted using the paper, the time point label stands for: cycle 2 day 1 (C2D1) of nivolumab. Relapse after autologous stem cell transplantation had occurred in all trial patients, and cohorts A, B and C were distinguished by prior brentuximab vedotin exposure. The source was peripheral blood mononuclear cells (PBMCs), collected before the second cycle of nivolumab. These TCRs come from a human donor with classical Hodgkin lymphoma.

This clone was seen a handful of times. The V and J genes are TRBV9 and TRBJ1-1; D is unclear. The germline V and J ends were trimmed by 0 bases and 5 bases, with 8 bases remaining between them. Germline CDR1 is SGDLS and CDR2 is YYNGEE. The CDR3 contains 13 residues. CDR3: CASSVGGETEAFF. CDR3 nucleotides: TGTGCCAGCAGCGTAGGTGGGGAGACTGAAGCTTTCTTT. Variable domain in full (rest from reference TRBV9 and TRBJ1-1): DSGVTQTPKHLITATGQRVTLRCSPRSGDLSVYWYQQSLDQGLQFLIQYYNGEERAKGNILERFSAQQFPDLHSELNLSSLELGDSALYFCASSVGGETEAFFGQGTRLTVV.

The chain recombines TRBV30 with TRBJ2-7, with 9 bases matching TRBD1. J lost 0 bases, V lost 0 bases, and 3 bases had no gene match. Per the germline V gene, CDR1 is GTSNPN and CDR2 is SVGIG (reference sequence). The CDR3 consists of 15 residues. CDR3 bases: TGTGCCTGGAGTGTAGGGACAGGGATCTCCTACGAGCAGTACTTC. It codes for CAWSVGTGISYEQYF.

The chain is built from TRBV9 and TRBJ2-7; 7 bases map to TRBD2. The CDR3 has 15 amino acids. Trimming removed 0 bases from V and 4 bases from J; junction bases left unmatched: 7. CDR1 is SGDLS and CDR2 is YYNGEE in the germline V gene. CDR3 bases: TGTGCCAGCAGCGTAGTCGAGGGAGGGCCTTACGAGCAGTACTTC. Amino acid sequence: CASSVVEGGPYEQYF.

V gene TRBV28 combines with J gene TRBJ2-1; D unresolved. The CDR3 is made up of 17 amino acids. The germline V and J ends were trimmed by 4 bases and 0 bases, with 16 bases remaining between them. CDR1 and CDR2 (germline): MDHEN, SYDVKM. DNA for the CDR3: TGTGCCAGCAGTTGGGTTGTCGACGGCTCCTCCTACAATGAGCAGTTCTTC. Its translation is CASSWVVDGSSYNEQFF.

The V and J genes are TRBV29-1 and TRBJ2-1, with TRBD1 identical over 9 bases. V gave up 4 bases and J gave up 8 bases; unmatched junction bases: 12. CDR1 is SQVTM, CDR2 ANQGSEA, per germline. The CDR3 loop spans 15 amino acids. The CDR3 region has the DNA TGCAGCGTTGCGAGGGGGGACAGGGAGAACGATGAGCAGTTCTTC. Translation: CSVARGDRENDEQFF.

Only a few counts were recorded for this clone. V and J are TRBV18 and TRBJ2-1; 7 bases map to TRBD2. From germline, CDR1 is KGHSH and CDR2 LQKENI. J lost 0 bases, V lost 3 bases, and 2 bases had no gene match. The CDR3 totals 15 residues. CDR3: CASSPSGGSYNEQFF. CDR3 DNA sequence: TGTGCCAGCTCACCTTCGGGGGGCTCCTACAATGAGCAGTTCTTC.

DNA for the CDR3: TGTGCCAGCAGCGTTCACTCAACTCCCCGGGACCAAAGATCGGATACGCAGTATTTT. Amino acids: CASSVHSTPRDQRSDTQYF. The chain carries TRBV9 and TRBJ2-3; D may be TRBD1 or TRBD2 (5 bases each). V was pared by 2 bases and J by 6 bases, with 28 bases between. CDR3 length: 19 amino acids. The germline V gene has CDR1 SGDLS and CDR2 YYNGEE.

V usage is TRBV9 and J usage is TRBJ2-3; 8 nucleotides agree with TRBD2. Losses at the gene ends were 0 bases for V and 6 bases for J; bases not matched to a gene: 6. The CDR3 is 15 residues long. The germline V gene encodes CDR1 SGDLS and CDR2 YYNGEE. CDR3 protein: CASSVDGRALDTQYF. DNA of the CDR3: TGTGCCAGCAGCGTAGACGGGAGGGCTCTCGATACGCAGTATTTT.

Written as DNA, the CDR3 is TGTGCCAGCAGCTTAGATAGGGATAACTATGGCTACACCTTC. It translates to CASSLDRDNYGYTF. This chain joins TRBV7-6 and TRBJ1-2; no firm D call. The length of the CDR3 is 14 residues. Trimming removed 1 base from V and 1 base from J, with 7 bases in between. CDR1 is SGHVS, CDR2 FNYEAQ, per germline.

The V and J genes are TRBV5-4 and TRBJ2-3; the match to TRBD2 covers 10 bases. This CDR3 comprises 17 residues. Germline V gene lookup returns CDR1 SGHNT and CDR2 YYREEE (reference sequence). With V trimmed by 5 bases and J by 1 base, 10 bases remained unmatched. CDR3 in DNA: TGTGCCAGCAGTCCAAGACAGCGGGGGGGTGGCACAGATACGCAGTATTTT. Its translation: CASSPRQRGGGTDTQYF.

The chain carries TRBV28 and TRBJ2-7; D perhaps matches TRBD1 (5 bases). The V and J ends lost 3 bases and 4 bases respectively, with 19 bases between them. This CDR3 is built from 16 residues. Germline V gene lookup returns CDR1 MDHEN and CDR2 SYDVKM. CDR3 amino acids: CASSFKEGESLYEQYF. The CDR3 DNA follows: TGTGCCAGCAGTTTTAAAGAAGGGGAATCCTTATACGAGCAGTACTTC.

This clone was seen at least ten times. J is TRBJ1-3 and V is TRBV6-5; TRBD1 might be the D (6 bases). Trimming took off 0 bases at V and 8 bases at J, with 14 bases between the two ends. The CDR3 length is 15 residues. Germline values: CDR1 MNHEY, CDR2 SVGAGI. CDR3 sequence (DNA): TGTGCCAGCAGTTACTCACCGGGGGCTAGCGACACCATATATTTT. This codes for CASSYSPGASDTIYF.

The chain combines TRBV30 with TRBJ2-6; D is undetermined. CDR1 is GTSNPN, CDR2 SVGIG, per germline (reference sequence). This CDR3 contains 14 residues. Trimming cost V 4 bases and J 3 bases, with 10 bases left between them. CDR3 protein: CAWKSGYGANVLTF. The CDR3 DNA reads TGTGCCTGGAAGTCAGGATATGGGGCCAACGTCCTGACTTTC.

The chain is built from TRBV5-1 and TRBJ2-1; unclear D gene. Germline V gene sequence: CDR1 SGHRS, CDR2 YFSETQ. This CDR3 region has 13 residues. The V gene lost 0 bases and the J gene lost 6 bases, with 7 bases spanning the gap. CDR3 loop: CASSLAFANEQFF. The CDR3 DNA is TGCGCCAGCAGCTTGGCCTTTGCCAATGAGCAGTTCTTC. The full variable domain, its missing parts supplied by reference TRBV5-1 and TRBJ2-1, is KAGVTQTPRYLIKTRGQQVTLSCSPISGHRSVSWYQQTPGQGLQFLFEYFSETQRNKGNFPGRFSGRQFSNSRSEMNVSTLELGDSALYLCASSLAFANEQFFGPGTRLTVL.

CDR3: CASSYSRGALSHGYTF. The CDR3 DNA reads as TGTGCCAGCAGTTACTCCCGGGGGGCGCTGAGCCATGGCTACACCTTC. The chain carries TRBV6-5 and TRBJ1-2; tentative D call: TRBD1 (6 bases). Looked up from germline, CDR1 is MNHEY and CDR2 is SVGAGI. Trimming took 0 bases from V and 6 from J, leaving 17 bases between them. The CDR3 has 16 amino acids.

The chain has TRBV28 and TRBJ1-1; no definite D call. The V end was cut by 5 bases, the J end by 6 bases, with 13 bases between. The CDR3 sequence is 13 residues long. Germline values: CDR1 MDHEN, CDR2 SYDVKM. CDR3 nucleotide sequence: TGTGCCAGCAGTCCTCCTAATAGGGCTGAAGCTTTCTTT. It translates to CASSPPNRAEAFF.

The CDR3 protein is CASKRGYGYTF. The CDR3 DNA follows: TGTGCCAGCAAACGGGGTTATGGCTACACCTTC. The chain links TRBV6-5 to TRBJ1-2; no reliable D call. This CDR3 spans 11 amino acids. Trimming removed 7 bases from V and 5 bases from J, with 8 bases in between. From germline, CDR1 is MNHEY and CDR2 SVGAGI.